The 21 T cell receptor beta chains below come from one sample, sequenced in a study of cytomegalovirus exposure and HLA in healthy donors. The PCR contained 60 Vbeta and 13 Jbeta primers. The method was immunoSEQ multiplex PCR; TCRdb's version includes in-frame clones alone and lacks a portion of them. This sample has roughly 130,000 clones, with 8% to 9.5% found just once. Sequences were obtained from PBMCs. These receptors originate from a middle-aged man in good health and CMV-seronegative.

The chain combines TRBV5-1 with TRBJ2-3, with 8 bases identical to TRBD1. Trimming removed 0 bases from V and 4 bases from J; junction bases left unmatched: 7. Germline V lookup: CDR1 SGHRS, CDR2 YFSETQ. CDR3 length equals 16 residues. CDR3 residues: CASSLGQGFRADTQYF. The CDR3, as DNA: TGCGCCAGCAGCTTGGGACAGGGGTTTAGGGCAGATACGCAGTATTTT.

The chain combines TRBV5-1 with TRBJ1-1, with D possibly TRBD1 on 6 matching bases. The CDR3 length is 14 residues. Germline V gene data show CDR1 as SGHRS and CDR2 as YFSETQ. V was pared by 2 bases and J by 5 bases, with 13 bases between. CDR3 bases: TGCGCCAGCAGCTTATGGGGGGGCGAAACTGAAGCTTTCTTT. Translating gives CASSLWGGETEAFF.

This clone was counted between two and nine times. The CDR3 loop is CASSTGQGNTEAFF. DNA of the CDR3: TGCGCCAGCAGTACAGGACAGGGGAACACTGAAGCTTTCTTT. The chain links TRBV10-2 to TRBJ1-1, with TRBD1 identical over 8 bases. The length of the CDR3 is 14 residues. Germline CDR1 and CDR2: WSHSY and SAAADI. Trimming cost V 5 bases and J 1 base; bases outside gene matches: 3.

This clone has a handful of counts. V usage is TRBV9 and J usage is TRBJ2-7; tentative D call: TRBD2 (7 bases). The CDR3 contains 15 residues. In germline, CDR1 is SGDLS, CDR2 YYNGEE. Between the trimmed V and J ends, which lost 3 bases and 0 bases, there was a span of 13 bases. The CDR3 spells CASSEGGTASYEQYF. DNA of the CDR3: TGTGCCAGCAGCGAGGGGGGGACCGCCTCCTACGAGCAGTACTTC.

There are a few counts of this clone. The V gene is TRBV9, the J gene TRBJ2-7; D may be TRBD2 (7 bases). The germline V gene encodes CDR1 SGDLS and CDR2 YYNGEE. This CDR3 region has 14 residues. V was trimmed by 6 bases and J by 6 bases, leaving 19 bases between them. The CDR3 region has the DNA TGTGCCAGCATCTGGGGGGGGCGCGAAGTCGAGCAGTACTTC. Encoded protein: CASIWGGREVEQYF.

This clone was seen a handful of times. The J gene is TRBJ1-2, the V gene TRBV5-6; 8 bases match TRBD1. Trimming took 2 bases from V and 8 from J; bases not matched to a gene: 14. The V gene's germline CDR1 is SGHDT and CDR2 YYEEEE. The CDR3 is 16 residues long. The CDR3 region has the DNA TGTGCCAGCAGCTTCCTCTCCGGGACAGGACCTGTAGGCTACACCTTC. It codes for CASSFLSGTGPVGYTF.

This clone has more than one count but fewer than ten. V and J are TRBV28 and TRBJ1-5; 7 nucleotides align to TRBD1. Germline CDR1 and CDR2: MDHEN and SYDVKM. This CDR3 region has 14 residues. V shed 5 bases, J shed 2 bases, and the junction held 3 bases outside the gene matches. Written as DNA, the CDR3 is TGTGCCAGCAGTGGGGACAGACGCAATCAGCCCCAGCATTTT. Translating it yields CASSGDRRNQPQHF.

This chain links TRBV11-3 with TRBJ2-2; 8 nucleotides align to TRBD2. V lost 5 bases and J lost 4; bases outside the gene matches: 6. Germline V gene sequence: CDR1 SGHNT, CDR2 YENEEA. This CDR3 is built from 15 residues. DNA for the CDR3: TGTGCCAGCAGCCCCCCCCGGGGGGGCACCGGGGAGCTGTTTTTT. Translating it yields CASSPPRGGTGELFF.

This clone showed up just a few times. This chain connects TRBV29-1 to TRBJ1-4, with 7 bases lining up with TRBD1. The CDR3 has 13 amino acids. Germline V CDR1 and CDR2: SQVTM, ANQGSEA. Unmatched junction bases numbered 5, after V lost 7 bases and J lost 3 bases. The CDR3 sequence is CSARQGPNEKLFF. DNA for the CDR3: TGCAGCGCCCGACAGGGACCTAATGAAAAACTGTTTTTT.

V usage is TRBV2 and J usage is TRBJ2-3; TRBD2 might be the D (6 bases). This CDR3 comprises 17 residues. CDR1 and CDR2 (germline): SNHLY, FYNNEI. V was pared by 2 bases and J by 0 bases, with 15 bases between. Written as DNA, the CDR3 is TGTGCCAGCAGTGAAAGGGGTCTAGCGACCAGCACAGATACGCAGTATTTT. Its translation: CASSERGLATSTDTQYF. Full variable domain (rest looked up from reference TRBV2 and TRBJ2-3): EPEVTQTPSHQVTQMGQEVILRCVPISNHLYFYWYRQILGQKVEFLVSFYNNEISEKSEIFDDQFSVERPDGSNFTLKIRSTKLEDSAMYFCASSERGLATSTDTQYFGPGTRLTVL.

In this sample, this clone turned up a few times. This CDR3 reads CASTGQGAGGYTF. The CDR3 nucleotides read TGTGCCAGCACCGGACAGGGGGCAGGCGGCTACACCTTC. This sequence joins TRBV13 and TRBJ1-2; 11 positions match TRBD1. The CDR3 is 13 amino acids. Germline values: CDR1 PRHDT, CDR2 FYEKMQ (reference sequence). Unmatched junction bases numbered 6, after V lost 7 bases and J lost 8 bases.

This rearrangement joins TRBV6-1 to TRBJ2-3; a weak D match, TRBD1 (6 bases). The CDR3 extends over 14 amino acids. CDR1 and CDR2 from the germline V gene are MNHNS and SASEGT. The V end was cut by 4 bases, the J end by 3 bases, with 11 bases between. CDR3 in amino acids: CASSVRRGTDTQYF. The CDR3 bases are TGTGCCAGCAGTGTCAGAAGGGGGACAGATACGCAGTATTTT.

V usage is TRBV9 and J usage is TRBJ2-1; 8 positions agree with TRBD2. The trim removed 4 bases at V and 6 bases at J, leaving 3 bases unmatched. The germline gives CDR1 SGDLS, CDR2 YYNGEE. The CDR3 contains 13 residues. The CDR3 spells CASSRAGGNEQFF. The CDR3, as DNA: TGTGCCAGCAGCCGGGCGGGGGGCAATGAGCAGTTCTTC.

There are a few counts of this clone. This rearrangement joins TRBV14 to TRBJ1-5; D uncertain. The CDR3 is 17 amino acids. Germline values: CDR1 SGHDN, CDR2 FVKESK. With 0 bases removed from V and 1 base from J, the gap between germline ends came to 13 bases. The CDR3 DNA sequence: TGTGCCAGCAGCCAAGACCCCCCGGTAATGAGCAATCAGCCCCAGCATTTT. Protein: CASSQDPPVMSNQPQHF.

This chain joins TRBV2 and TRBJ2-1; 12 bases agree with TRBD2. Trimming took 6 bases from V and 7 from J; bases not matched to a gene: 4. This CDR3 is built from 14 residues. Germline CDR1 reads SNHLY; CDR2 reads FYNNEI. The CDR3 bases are TGTGCCAGCAGGGTGACTAGCGGGGGAAATGAGCAGTTCTTC. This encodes CASRVTSGGNEQFF.

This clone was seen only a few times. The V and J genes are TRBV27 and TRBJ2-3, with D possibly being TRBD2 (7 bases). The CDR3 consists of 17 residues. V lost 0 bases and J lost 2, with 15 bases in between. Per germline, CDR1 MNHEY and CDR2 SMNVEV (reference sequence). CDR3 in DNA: TGTGCCAGCAGTTTATCGATGGGGGGGGGCCCCACAGATACGCAGTATTTT. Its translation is CASSLSMGGGPTDTQYF.

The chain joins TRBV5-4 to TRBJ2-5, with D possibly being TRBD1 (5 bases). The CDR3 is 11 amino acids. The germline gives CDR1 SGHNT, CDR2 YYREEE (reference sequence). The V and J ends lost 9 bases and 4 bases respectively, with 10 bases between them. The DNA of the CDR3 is TGTGCCATCCTTAGGGGAGAGACCCAGTACTTC. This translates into CAILRGETQYF.

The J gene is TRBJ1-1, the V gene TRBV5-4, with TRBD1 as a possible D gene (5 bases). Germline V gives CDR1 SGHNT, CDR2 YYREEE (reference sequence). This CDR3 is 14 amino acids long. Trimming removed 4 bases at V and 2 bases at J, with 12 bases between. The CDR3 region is CASSLDSSNTEAFF. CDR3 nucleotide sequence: TGTGCCAGCAGCCTAGACAGCTCTAACACTGAAGCTTTCTTT.

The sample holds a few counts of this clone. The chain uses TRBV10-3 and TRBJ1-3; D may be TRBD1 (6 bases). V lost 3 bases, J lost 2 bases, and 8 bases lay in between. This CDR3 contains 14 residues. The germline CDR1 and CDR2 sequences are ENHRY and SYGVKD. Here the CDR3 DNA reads TGTGCCATCAGTGACCGGGACACTGGAAACACCATATATTTT. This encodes CAISDRDTGNTIYF.

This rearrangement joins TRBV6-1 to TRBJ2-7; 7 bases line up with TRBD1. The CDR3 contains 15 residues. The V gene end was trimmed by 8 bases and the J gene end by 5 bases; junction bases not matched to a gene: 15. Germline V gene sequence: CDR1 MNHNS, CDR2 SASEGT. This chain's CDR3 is CASSREGQVSNEQYF. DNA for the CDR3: TGTGCCAGCTCGAGGGAAGGACAGGTTTCTAACGAGCAGTACTTC.

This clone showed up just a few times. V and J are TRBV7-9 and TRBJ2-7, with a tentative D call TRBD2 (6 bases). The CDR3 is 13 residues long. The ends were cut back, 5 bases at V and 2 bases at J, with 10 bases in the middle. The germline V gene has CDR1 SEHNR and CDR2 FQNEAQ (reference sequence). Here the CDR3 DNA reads TGTGCCAGCAGCCGTAGCGGAGCCTACGAGCAGTACTTC. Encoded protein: CASSRSGAYEQYF.